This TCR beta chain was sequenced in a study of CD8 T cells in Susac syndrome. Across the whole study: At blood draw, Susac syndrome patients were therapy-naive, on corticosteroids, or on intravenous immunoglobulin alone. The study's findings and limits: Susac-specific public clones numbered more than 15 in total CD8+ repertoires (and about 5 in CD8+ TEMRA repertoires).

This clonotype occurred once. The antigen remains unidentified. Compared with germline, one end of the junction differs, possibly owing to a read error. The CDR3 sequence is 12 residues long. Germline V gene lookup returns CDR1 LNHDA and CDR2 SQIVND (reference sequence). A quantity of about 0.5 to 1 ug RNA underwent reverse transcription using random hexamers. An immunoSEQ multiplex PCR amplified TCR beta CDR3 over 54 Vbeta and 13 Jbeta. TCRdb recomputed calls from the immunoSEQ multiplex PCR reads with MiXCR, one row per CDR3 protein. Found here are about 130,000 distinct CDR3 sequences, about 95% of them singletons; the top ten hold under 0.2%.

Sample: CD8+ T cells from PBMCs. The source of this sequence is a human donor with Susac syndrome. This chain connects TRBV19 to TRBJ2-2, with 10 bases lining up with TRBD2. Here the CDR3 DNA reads TGCGGAGCGGGAGGGTATTCCGGGGAGCTGTTTTTT. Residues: CGAGGYSGELFF.